The 16 T cell receptor beta chains below all came from one sample that was sequenced in a study of T cell changes during pregnancy in multiple sclerosis. The table came from immunoSEQ multiplex PCR; TCRdb's copy has only in-frame clones and leaves some out. The repertoire holds about 54,000 clones, with 85% to 90% as singletons. This material consisted of CD4+ T cells from peripheral blood mononuclear cells, taken in the first trimester of pregnancy. These receptors were obtained from a female donor with multiple sclerosis, enrolled in a pregnancy study.

This clone was recorded once. V usage is TRBV7-2 and J usage is TRBJ1-5; D unresolved. The V gene lost 4 bases and the J gene lost 2 bases, with 9 bases spanning the gap. The CDR3 runs to 14 residues. The germline V gene has CDR1 SGHTA and CDR2 FQGNSA. DNA for the CDR3: TGTGCCAGCAGCTACATCTCCGGCAATCAGCCCCAGCATTTT. Amino acid sequence: CASSYISGNQPQHF.

This clone showed up just once. The chain recombines TRBV27 with TRBJ2-1; 7 bases are shared with TRBD2. V shed 5 bases, J shed 0 bases, and the junction held 4 bases outside the gene matches. CDR1 is MNHEY, CDR2 SMNVEV, per germline (reference sequence). The CDR3 totals 15 residues. The CDR3 bases are TGTGCCAGCAGTGCAGGACTAGTCTCCTACAATGAGCAGTTCTTC. This encodes CASSAGLVSYNEQFF.

The chain uses TRBV7-6 and TRBJ2-7; 8 bases are shared with TRBD2. Trimming took 5 bases from V and 0 from J; bases not matched to a gene: 9. CDR3 size: 16 residues. CDR1 is SGHVS and CDR2 is FNYEAQ in the germline V gene. CDR3 nucleotide sequence: TGTGCCAGCAGCCCTATACTAGCGGTGAGCTCCTACGAGCAGTACTTC. Translating it yields CASSPILAVSSYEQYF.

The chain recombines TRBV7-2 with TRBJ2-1, with 12 bases identical to TRBD2. Trimming took 6 bases from V and 6 from J; bases not matched to a gene: 6. Germline V gene data show CDR1 as SGHTA and CDR2 as FQGNSA. This CDR3 contains 15 residues. The CDR3 region is CASSPSGRAPNEQFF. Written as DNA, the CDR3 is TGTGCCAGCAGTCCTAGCGGGAGGGCCCCCAATGAGCAGTTCTTC.

This clone was detected once. The CDR3 loop reads CASRAGTSGRNEQFF. The CDR3 DNA reads TGCGCCAGCAGAGCCGGGACTAGCGGGAGAAATGAGCAGTTCTTC. The V gene is TRBV10-1, the J gene TRBJ2-1, with 14 positions matching TRBD2. The CDR3 consists of 15 residues. The germline CDR1 and CDR2 sequences are WNHNN and SYGVQD (reference sequence). The V and J ends lost 6 bases and 7 bases, in that order; junction bases with no gene match: 5.

The chain has TRBV7-2 and TRBJ2-2; D not certain. Germline CDR1 and CDR2: SGHTA and FQGNSA. The CDR3 is 15 residues long. The V and J ends lost 2 bases and 8 bases respectively, with 15 bases between them. Written as DNA, the CDR3 is TGTGCCAGCAGCTTACCCGCCTTTGAGTTTGGGGAGCTGTTTTTT. This sequence encodes CASSLPAFEFGELFF.

The chain has TRBV9 and TRBJ2-5; 7 bases map to TRBD2. The CDR3 loop spans 14 amino acids. The ends lost 2 bases at V and 3 bases at J; junction bases unmatched: 4. CDR1 is SGDLS, CDR2 YYNGEE, per germline. The CDR3 sequence is CASSVGLAEETQYF. Here the CDR3 DNA reads TGTGCCAGCAGCGTTGGGCTAGCGGAAGAGACCCAGTACTTC. The complete variable domain, with remaining parts taken from reference TRBV9 and TRBJ2-5, reads DSGVTQTPKHLITATGQRVTLRCSPRSGDLSVYWYQQSLDQGLQFLIQYYNGEERAKGNILERFSAQQFPDLHSELNLSSLELGDSALYFCASSVGLAEETQYFGPGTRLLVL.

This chain connects TRBV10-3 to TRBJ2-7; TRBD1 agrees at 9 bases. The CDR3 runs 13 residues. The V segment lost 10 bases and the J segment 4 bases; nucleotides outside the gene matches: 8. Germline assignment: CDR1 ENHRY and CDR2 SYGVKD. CDR3 sequence: CARRQGGGYEQYF. CDR3 bases: TGTGCCAGACGACAGGGGGGCGGTTACGAGCAGTACTTC.

The gene calls are TRBV11-1 and TRBJ2-5; TRBD1 is a possible D gene (5 bases). Trimming cost V 8 bases and J 5 bases, with 15 bases left between them. CDR3 length: 13 amino acids. Germline V CDR1 and CDR2: SGHAT, FQDESV (reference sequence). CDR3 sequence reads: CASAQAGWETQYF. The DNA of the CDR3 is TGTGCCAGCGCCCAGGCAGGGTGGGAGACCCAGTACTTC. The variable domain in full, completed from reference TRBV11-1 and TRBJ2-5, reads EAEVAQSPRYKITEKSQAVAFWCDPISGHATLYWYRQILGQGPELLVQFQDESVVDDSQLPKDRFSAERLKGVDSTLKIQPAELGDSAMYLCASAQAGWETQYFGPGTRLLVL.

The genes are TRBV7-3 and TRBJ2-3; 8 bases match TRBD1. V trimming: 5 bases; J trimming: 2 bases; junction bases outside the gene matches: 6. CDR3 length equals 15 residues. CDR1 is SGHTA and CDR2 is FQGTGA in the germline V gene. The CDR3 region is CASSAGTGHTDTQYF. CDR3 nucleotides: TGTGCCAGCAGCGCCGGGACAGGTCACACAGATACGCAGTATTTT.

This chain joins TRBV9 and TRBJ1-4; the match to TRBD1 covers 8 bases. J lost 3 bases, V lost 4 bases, and 2 bases had no gene match. Germline V gene data show CDR1 as SGDLS and CDR2 as YYNGEE. This CDR3 is 14 amino acids long. CDR3 residues: CASSTQGANEKLFF. CDR3 bases: TGTGCCAGCAGCACACAGGGGGCTAATGAAAAACTGTTTTTT.

V usage is TRBV6-6 and J usage is TRBJ2-1; maybe TRBD2 (7 bases). Trimming pared 10 bases from V and 15 bases from J, leaving 19 bases between. Germline CDR1 is MNHNY and CDR2 is SVGAGI (reference sequence). The CDR3 contains 11 residues. CDR3 sequence reads: CATARGTTGFF. The CDR3 DNA sequence: TGTGCCACCGCGCGGGGGACAACCGGGTTCTTC.

CDR3 coding DNA: TGTGCCAGCAGGCGGACACGCACAGATACGCAGTATTTT. This encodes CASRRTRTDTQYF. The rearrangement links TRBV7-9 to TRBJ2-3; perhaps TRBD1 as D (5 bases). With 6 bases removed from V and 1 base from J, the gap between germline ends came to 8 bases. This CDR3 comprises 13 residues. CDR1 is SEHNR, CDR2 FQNEAQ, per germline (reference sequence).

The rearrangement joins TRBV6-5 to TRBJ2-5; D not certain. The germline V gene has CDR1 MNHEY and CDR2 SVGAGI. The CDR3 loop spans 15 amino acids. V was shortened by 0 bases and J by 0 bases, with 8 bases between the two germline ends. CDR3 sequence: CASSYSWADQETQYF. CDR3 nucleotide sequence: TGTGCCAGCAGTTACTCTTGGGCAGACCAAGAGACCCAGTACTTC.

This clone was observed once. The chain joins TRBV28 to TRBJ2-1; D might be TRBD1 or TRBD2, each matching 9 bases. The CDR3 extends over 16 amino acids. Trimming cost V 10 bases and J 4 bases, with 23 bases left between them. CDR1 is MDHEN, CDR2 SYDVKM, per germline. The chain's CDR3 is CATQGARGGWYNEQFF. The CDR3 bases are TGTGCCACACAGGGGGCGCGGGGGGGGTGGTACAATGAGCAGTTCTTC.

The chain links TRBV5-1 to TRBJ2-2, with D tentatively TRBD1 (5 bases). CDR1 and CDR2 from the germline V gene are SGHRS and YFSETQ. The CDR3 runs 16 residues. The V end was cut by 4 bases, the J end by 2 bases, with 15 bases between. The CDR3 DNA sequence: TGCGCCAGCAGCCCTGGACACAGTGTCAACACCGGGGAGCTGTTTTTT. Translation gives CASSPGHSVNTGELFF. The complete variable domain, with remaining parts taken from reference TRBV5-1 and TRBJ2-2, reads KAGVTQTPRYLIKTRGQQVTLSCSPISGHRSVSWYQQTPGQGLQFLFEYFSETQRNKGNFPGRFSGRQFSNSRSEMNVSTLELGDSALYLCASSPGHSVNTGELFFGEGSRLTVL.